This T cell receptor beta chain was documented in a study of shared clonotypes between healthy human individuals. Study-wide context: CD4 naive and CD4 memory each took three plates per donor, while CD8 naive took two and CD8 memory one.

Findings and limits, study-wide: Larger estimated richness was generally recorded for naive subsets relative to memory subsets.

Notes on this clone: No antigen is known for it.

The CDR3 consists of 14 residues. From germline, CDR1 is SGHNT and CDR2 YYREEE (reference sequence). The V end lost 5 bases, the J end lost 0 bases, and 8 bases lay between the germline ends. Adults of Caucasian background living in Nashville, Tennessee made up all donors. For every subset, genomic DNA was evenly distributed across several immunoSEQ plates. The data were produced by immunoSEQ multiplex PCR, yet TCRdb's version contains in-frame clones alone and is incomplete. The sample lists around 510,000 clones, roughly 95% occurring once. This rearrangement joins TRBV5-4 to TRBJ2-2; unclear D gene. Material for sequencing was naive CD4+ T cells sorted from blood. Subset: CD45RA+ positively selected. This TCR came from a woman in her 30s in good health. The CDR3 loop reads CASSRETNTGELFF. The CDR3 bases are TGTGCCAGCAGTCGCGAGACGAACACCGGGGAGCTGTTTTTT. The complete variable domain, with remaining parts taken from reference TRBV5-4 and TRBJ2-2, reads ETGVTQSPTHLIKTRGQQVTLRCSSQSGHNTVSWYQQALGQGPQFIFQYYREEENGRGNFPPRFSGLQFPNYSSELNVNALELDDSALYLCASSRETNTGELFFGEGSRLTVL.